A single T cell receptor beta chain is shown here with its context. Healthy HIV-negative adults without recent acute infections or vaccinations served as donors. This sample was included in a study of shared clonotypes between healthy human individuals. Libraries were prepared by immunoSEQ multiplex PCR; TCRdb keeps only in-frame clonotypes and omits some of them. Of millions of clones in the sample, over 85% were seen once. The clonotype originates from a man younger than 35 in good health. The specimen sequenced was naive CD4+ T cells sorted from blood. Subset: CD45RA+ positively selected.

The CDR3 bases are TGTGCCTGGGCCTCAGGGGCTTTGGGGACAGATACGCAGTATTTT. Residues: CAWASGALGTDTQYF. V usage is TRBV30 and J usage is TRBJ2-3; possibly TRBD1 for D (6 bases). This CDR3 spans 15 amino acids. V gave up 5 bases and J gave up 3 bases, with 18 bases separating them. CDR1 is GTSNPN, CDR2 SVGIG, per germline (reference sequence).